Below, 24 T cell receptor beta chains from the same sample are listed, as sequenced in a study of response to subunit inactivated influenza vaccine. Each CDR3 protein is one row after TCRdb ran MiXCR on the RT-PCR reads. The table records around 540,000 distinct CDR3 sequences, roughly 10% of them present only once. The sequenced sample was PBMCs from blood, obtained on the day of vaccination. The receptors stem from a man aged 45-65 years who received an inactivated influenza vaccine.

This clonotype has ten or more counts. The chain carries TRBV20-1 and TRBJ2-1; possibly TRBD1 or TRBD2 for D (5 bases each). This CDR3 is built from 11 residues. Germline lookup yields CDR1 DFQATT and CDR2 SNEGSKA (reference sequence). The ends were cut back, 5 bases at V and 11 bases at J, with 13 bases in the middle. CDR3 loop: CSAPGGGKQFF. The CDR3 DNA is TGCAGTGCTCCCGGTGGGGGTAAGCAGTTCTTC.

This clonotype showed up just a few times. V usage is TRBV5-1 and J usage is TRBJ2-7; D is unclear. Germline V gene sequence: CDR1 SGHRS, CDR2 YFSETQ. This CDR3 comprises 15 residues. Trimming removed 4 bases from V and 5 bases from J, with 19 bases in between. CDR3 DNA sequence: TGCGCCAGCAGCCCCCGGGTCATGGGTGCGGACGAGCAGTACTTC. The encoded protein is CASSPRVMGADEQYF.

This clonotype has only a few counts. CDR3 nucleotides: TGCAGCGTTAAAGTAGAGGGCCCGGATTCACCCCTCCACTTT. Its translation: CSVKVEGPDSPLHF. The chain carries TRBV29-1 and TRBJ1-6, with unresolved D. With 5 bases removed from V and 8 bases from J, the gap between germline ends came to 16 bases. Germline V lookup: CDR1 SQVTM, CDR2 ANQGSEA. The CDR3 runs 14 residues. Based on the CDR3 plus reference TRBV29-1 and TRBJ1-6, the full variable domain is SAVISQKPSRDICQRGTSLTIQCQVDSQVTMMFWYRQQPGQSLTLIATANQGSEATYESGFVIDKFPISRPNLTFSTLTVSNMSPEDSSIYLCSVKVEGPDSPLHFGNGTRLTVT.

CDR3 in DNA: TGCAGTACCCGGGCCCCTACCTACAATGAGCAGTTCTTC. Translation gives CSTRAPTYNEQFF. The rearrangement joins TRBV20-1 to TRBJ2-1; no definite D call. Deletions cut 8 bases from V and 2 bases from J, with 13 bases between. Germline V lookup: CDR1 DFQATT, CDR2 SNEGSKA (reference sequence). The CDR3 length is 13 residues.

This clonotype was found many times. The chain is built from TRBV12-3 or TRBV12-4 and TRBJ2-5, with a possible D match to TRBD2 (6 bases). The CDR3 is 13 residues long. Trimming shortened V by 8 bases and J by 5 bases, and 15 bases separated the two germline ends. The CDR3 protein is CASSGTLIETQYF. The CDR3 region has the DNA TGTGCCAGCTCGGGGACTCTCATCGAGACCCAGTACTTC.

The CDR3 spells CAISESGQGQETQYF. The CDR3 region has the DNA TGTGCCATCAGTGAGTCGGGGCAGGGACAAGAGACCCAGTACTTC. V and J are TRBV10-3 and TRBJ2-5, with D maybe TRBD1 (5 bases). Trimming cost V 0 bases and J 2 bases, with 10 bases left between them. This CDR3 is 15 amino acids long. Germline V lookup: CDR1 ENHRY, CDR2 SYGVKD.

This clonotype was counted at least ten times. The rearrangement links TRBV11-2 to TRBJ2-7, with D possibly matching TRBD1 (6 bases). CDR3 length: 15 residues. Germline V CDR1 and CDR2: SGHAT, FQNNGV. The V gene lost 1 base and the J gene lost 1 base, with 11 bases spanning the gap. The CDR3 DNA reads as TGTGCCAGCAGCTTAGCTGACAGGTCTTCCTACGAGCAGTACTTC. Its protein product is CASSLADRSSYEQYF.

This clonotype was found many times. V is TRBV11-3 and J is TRBJ2-1; D possibly corresponds to TRBD1 (5 bases). Germline CDR1 and CDR2: SGHNT and YENEEA. Trimming pared 5 bases from V and 7 bases from J, leaving 12 bases between. The CDR3 consists of 13 residues. In DNA, the CDR3 is TGTGCCAGCAGCACAGGCCCTCAGAATGAGCAGTTCTTC. This encodes CASSTGPQNEQFF.

This chain connects TRBV24-1 to TRBJ1-2; D gene unclear. Germline V CDR1 and CDR2: KGHDR, SFDVKD. The CDR3 consists of 14 residues. With 9 bases removed from V and 3 bases from J, the gap between germline ends came to 16 bases. The CDR3 is CATSTEMLDYGYTF. In DNA, the CDR3 is TGTGCCACCTCCACAGAGATGCTCGACTATGGCTACACCTTC.

This clonotype has only a few counts. The genes are TRBV6-5 and TRBJ2-2; a possible D gene is TRBD2 (7 bases). Per the germline V gene, CDR1 is MNHEY and CDR2 is SVGAGI. Trimming pared 4 bases from V and 6 bases from J, leaving 15 bases between. CDR3 size: 15 residues. The CDR3 region has the DNA TGTGCCAGCAGTTTCCAGGGGAGGGGGGCCGGGGAGCTGTTTTTT. Encoded protein: CASSFQGRGAGELFF.

The rearrangement uses TRBV5-1 and TRBJ2-3; 8 positions agree with TRBD1. Germline lookup yields CDR1 SGHRS and CDR2 YFSETQ. There are 16 residues in the CDR3. Trimming cost V 4 bases and J 0 bases; bases outside gene matches: 7. The CDR3 spells CASSTGQGPSTDTQYF. CDR3 nucleotides: TGCGCCAGCAGCACCGGACAGGGCCCGAGCACAGATACGCAGTATTTT.

This clonotype was found many times. CDR3 sequence: CSARGLTAPSTDTQYF. The DNA for the CDR3 is TGCAGTGCTAGGGGCCTGACTGCGCCTAGCACAGATACGCAGTATTTT. The V gene is TRBV20-1, the J gene TRBJ2-3; D unresolved. The ends were cut back, 3 bases at V and 0 bases at J, with 16 bases in the middle. CDR1 is DFQATT and CDR2 is SNEGSKA in the germline V gene (reference sequence). There are 16 residues in the CDR3.

The chain combines TRBV28 with TRBJ2-3; D perhaps matches TRBD2 (7 bases). The CDR3 runs 16 residues. Germline CDR1 MDHEN, CDR2 SYDVKM. V was shortened by 7 bases and J by 6 bases, with 23 bases between the two germline ends. CDR3 nucleotides: TGTGCCAGCACCACGAGGGGGGGCGGAACGAGTGATACGCAGTATTTT. Translation gives CASTTRGGGTSDTQYF.

This clonotype was counted ten times or more. This chain joins TRBV30 and TRBJ2-7, with D perhaps TRBD1 (6 bases). CDR1 and CDR2 from the germline V gene are GTSNPN and SVGIG (reference sequence). The ends were cut back, 3 bases at V and 2 bases at J, with 11 bases in the middle. This CDR3 spans 13 amino acids. The CDR3 DNA is TGTGCCTGGAGCAGGGGCCATACCTACGAGCAGTACTTC. Translation: CAWSRGHTYEQYF.

V usage is TRBV6-5 and J usage is TRBJ2-2; TRBD2 aligns across 9 bases. The ends lost 2 bases at V and 4 bases at J; junction bases unmatched: 5. CDR1 is MNHEY, CDR2 SVGAGI, per germline. This CDR3 has 16 amino acids. CDR3 coding DNA: TGTGCCAGCAGTTACGAGATAGCGGGAGTCACCGGGGAGCTGTTTTTT. This encodes CASSYEIAGVTGELFF.

This rearrangement joins TRBV10-2 to TRBJ2-3, with D perhaps TRBD1 or TRBD2 (5 bases each). Germline CDR1 and CDR2: WSHSY and SAAADI. Deletions cut 6 bases from V and 2 bases from J, with 12 bases between. This CDR3 has 14 residues. DNA of the CDR3: TGCGCCAGCAGCGGGGACCAGTACACAGATACGCAGTATTTT. Translated, it gives CASSGDQYTDTQYF.

The V call is TRBV20-1, the J call TRBJ2-3; 8 nucleotides line up with TRBD2. Trimming at V came to 5 bases and at J to 6 bases, leaving 4 bases not matched to a gene. The CDR3 spans 12 residues. CDR1 is DFQATT, CDR2 SNEGSKA, per germline (reference sequence). CDR3: CSASGGWDTQYF. CDR3 bases: TGCAGTGCTTCGGGAGGGTGGGATACGCAGTATTTT.

This clonotype was counted a few times. V usage is TRBV12-3 or TRBV12-4 and J usage is TRBJ2-1, with D unclear. This CDR3 has 15 amino acids. Trimming removed 5 bases at V and 3 bases at J, with 14 bases between. CDR3 DNA: TGTGCCAGCAGTCTTACTAATCTAGGCTACAATGAGCAGTTCTTC. It codes for CASSLTNLGYNEQFF.

This chain uses TRBV7-9 with TRBJ2-3; maybe TRBD1 (5 bases). The CDR3 has 14 residues. Germline V gene lookup returns CDR1 SEHNR and CDR2 FQNEAQ (reference sequence). The V end was cut by 4 bases, the J end by 5 bases, with 13 bases between. The CDR3 DNA reads as TGTGCCAGCAGCTCCCAGGGTATAGAAGATACGCAGTATTTT. The encoded protein is CASSSQGIEDTQYF.

This clonotype was counted a few times. The genes are TRBV5-1 and TRBJ1-1; D is unclear. V was pared by 0 bases and J by 0 bases, with 9 bases between. Per germline, CDR1 SGHRS and CDR2 YFSETQ. This CDR3 has 15 amino acids. The CDR3 DNA follows: TGCGCCAGCAGCTTGGAAGTCGCTGTGAACACTGAAGCTTTCTTT. Its translation: CASSLEVAVNTEAFF. The full variable domain, with the rest looked up from reference TRBV5-1 and TRBJ1-1, is KAGVTQTPRYLIKTRGQQVTLSCSPISGHRSVSWYQQTPGQGLQFLFEYFSETQRNKGNFPGRFSGRQFSNSRSEMNVSTLELGDSALYLCASSLEVAVNTEAFFGQGTRLTVV.

This clonotype appeared once. The chain employs TRBV6-5 and TRBJ2-7; no firm D call. V was trimmed by 2 bases and J by 2 bases, leaving 10 bases between them. CDR3 size: 14 residues. CDR1 is MNHEY and CDR2 is SVGAGI in the germline V gene. CDR3 amino acids: CASSYHSATYEQYF. The CDR3 region has the DNA TGTGCCAGCAGTTACCACAGCGCTACCTACGAGCAGTACTTC.

This clonotype appeared many times. The chain links TRBV28 to TRBJ2-7; a possible D gene is TRBD2 (5 bases). Trimming removed 6 bases from V and 6 bases from J, with 21 bases in between. The germline V gene encodes CDR1 MDHEN and CDR2 SYDVKM. This CDR3 region has 15 residues. The CDR3 loop reads CASREDPGSPAEQYF. As DNA, the CDR3 is TGTGCCAGCAGAGAAGATCCGGGATCCCCCGCCGAGCAGTACTTC.

As DNA, the CDR3 is TGTGCCAGCGGCCGGGGGCTCCCCCAAGAGACCCAGTACTTC. Translated: CASGRGLPQETQYF. The rearrangement uses TRBV7-9 and TRBJ2-5; D may match TRBD1 or TRBD2 (6 bases each). This CDR3 is 14 amino acids long. The germline V and J ends were trimmed by 8 bases and 1 base, with 14 bases remaining between them. The germline CDR1 and CDR2 sequences are SEHNR and FQNEAQ (reference sequence).

The chain links TRBV3-1 to TRBJ2-1, with D perhaps TRBD2 (6 bases). The germline V gene has CDR1 LGHDT and CDR2 YNNKEL (reference sequence). This CDR3 is 17 amino acids long. Trimming left V 1 base short and J 5 bases short, with 18 bases between. The CDR3 is CASSQVRAGSLNNEQFF. The CDR3 DNA follows: TGTGCCAGCAGCCAAGTCCGGGCGGGATCTTTGAACAATGAGCAGTTCTTC.